This T cell receptor (beta chain) was identified in a study of cytomegalovirus exposure and HLA in healthy donors. PCR amplification relied on 60 Vbeta primers (plus 13 Jbeta primers). Libraries were prepared by immunoSEQ multiplex PCR; TCRdb keeps only in-frame clonotypes and omits some of them. This sample has around 210,000 clones, with approximately 78% found just once. V lost 1 base and J lost 2, with 9 bases in between. This CDR3 comprises 14 residues. Germline CDR1 and CDR2: LGHNA and YNFKEQ. Sequences were obtained from PBMCs. The chain recombines TRBV4-2 with TRBJ2-7; D may be TRBD1 (6 bases). The source is a boy aged 5-17 years in good health and CMV-seronegative. The CDR3, as DNA: TGTGCCAGCAGCCAAGGGACAGATACCTACGAGCAGTACTTC. This sequence encodes CASSQGTDTYEQYF.